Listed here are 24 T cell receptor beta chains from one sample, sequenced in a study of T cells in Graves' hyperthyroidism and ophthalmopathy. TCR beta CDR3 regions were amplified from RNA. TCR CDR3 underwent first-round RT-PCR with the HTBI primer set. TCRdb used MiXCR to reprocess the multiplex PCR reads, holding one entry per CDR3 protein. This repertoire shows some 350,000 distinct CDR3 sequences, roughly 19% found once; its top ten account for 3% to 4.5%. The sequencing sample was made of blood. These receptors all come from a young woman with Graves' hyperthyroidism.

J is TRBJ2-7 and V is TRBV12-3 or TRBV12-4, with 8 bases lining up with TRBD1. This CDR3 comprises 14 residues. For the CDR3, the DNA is TGTGCCAGCAGTGACGGACAGGGCACCTACGTGCAGTACGTC. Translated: CASSDGQGTYVQYV.

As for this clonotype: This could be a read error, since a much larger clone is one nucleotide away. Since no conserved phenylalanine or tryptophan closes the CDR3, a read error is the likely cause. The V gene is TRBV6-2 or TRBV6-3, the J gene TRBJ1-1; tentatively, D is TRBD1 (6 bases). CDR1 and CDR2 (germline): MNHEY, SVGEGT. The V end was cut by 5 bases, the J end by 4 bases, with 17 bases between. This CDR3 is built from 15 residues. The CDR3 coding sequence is TGTGCCAGCAGTACAGAAGGACAGTCATTCACTGAAGCTTTCGTT. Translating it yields CASSTEGQSFTEAFV.

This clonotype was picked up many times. This CDR3 is CASRGTGNTGELFF. CDR3 nucleotide sequence: TGCGCCAGCAGAGGGACAGGGAACACCGGGGAGCTGTTTTTT. V gene TRBV5-1 combines with J gene TRBJ2-2; TRBD1 matches at 8 bases. J gave up 1 base and V 5 bases, and 1 base lay outside the gene matches. CDR3 length: 14 residues. Germline CDR1 reads SGHRS; CDR2 reads YFSETQ.

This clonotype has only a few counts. CDR3 DNA: TGTGCCAGCAGCCAAGGTCAGGACAGGTACAATCAGCCCCAGCATTTT. Its translation is CASSQGQDRYNQPQHF. The V gene is TRBV3-1, the J gene TRBJ1-5, with 7 positions matching TRBD1. V shed 1 base, J shed 3 bases, and the junction held 6 bases outside the gene matches. Germline lookup yields CDR1 LGHDT and CDR2 YNNKEL (reference sequence). The CDR3 runs to 16 residues.

The CDR3 DNA is TGTGCCAGCAGCTTAGTTATGGGCAAAGAGACCCAGTACTTC. As protein: CASSLVMGKETQYF. The V call is TRBV7-9, the J call TRBJ2-5; D is undetermined. CDR3 length equals 14 residues. V was shortened by 1 base and J by 3 bases, with 9 bases between the two germline ends. Germline lookup yields CDR1 SEHNR and CDR2 FQNEAQ (reference sequence).

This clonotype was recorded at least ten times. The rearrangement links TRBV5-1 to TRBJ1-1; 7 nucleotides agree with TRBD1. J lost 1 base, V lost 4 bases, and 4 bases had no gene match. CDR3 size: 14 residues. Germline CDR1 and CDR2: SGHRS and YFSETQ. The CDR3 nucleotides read TGCGCCAGCAGCATGGACAGGCCGAACACTGAAGCTTTCTTT. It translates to CASSMDRPNTEAFF.

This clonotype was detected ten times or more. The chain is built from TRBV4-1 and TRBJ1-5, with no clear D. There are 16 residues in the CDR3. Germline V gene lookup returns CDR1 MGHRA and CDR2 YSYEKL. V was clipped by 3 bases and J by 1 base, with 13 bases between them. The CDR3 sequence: CASSHIYRSSNQPQHF. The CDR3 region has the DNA TGCGCCAGCAGCCATATATATAGAAGCAGCAATCAGCCCCAGCATTTT.

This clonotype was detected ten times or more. As DNA, the CDR3 is TGTGCCAGCAGCTTATATGGGTACACTGAAGCTTTCTTT. Translating gives CASSLYGYTEAFF. The rearrangement uses TRBV11-2 and TRBJ1-1; D is uncertain. Germline CDR1 reads SGHAT; CDR2 reads FQNNGV. Trimming left V 2 bases short and J 3 bases short, with 7 bases between. The CDR3 is 13 residues long.

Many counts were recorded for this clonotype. The chain's CDR3 is CASSEASMNTEAFF. CDR3 DNA sequence: TGCGCCAGCAGTGAGGCCAGTATGAACACTGAAGCTTTCTTT. The V call is TRBV10-1, the J call TRBJ1-1; no clear D gene. Deletions cut 2 bases from V and 0 bases from J, with 7 bases between. The germline V gene encodes CDR1 WNHNN and CDR2 SYGVQD (reference sequence). This CDR3 spans 14 amino acids.

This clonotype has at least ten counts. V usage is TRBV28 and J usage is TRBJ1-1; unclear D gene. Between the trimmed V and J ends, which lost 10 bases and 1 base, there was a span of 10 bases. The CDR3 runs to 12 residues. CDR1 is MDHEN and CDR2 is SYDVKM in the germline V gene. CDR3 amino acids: CATDWGNTEAFF. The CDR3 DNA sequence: TGTGCCACCGATTGGGGGAACACTGAAGCTTTCTTT.

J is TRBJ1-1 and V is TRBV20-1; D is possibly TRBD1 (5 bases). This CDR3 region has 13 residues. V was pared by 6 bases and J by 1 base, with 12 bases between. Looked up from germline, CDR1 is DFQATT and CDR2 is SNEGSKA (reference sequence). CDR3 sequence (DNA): TGCAGTGCCCCCGCCGGGACGAACACTGAAGCTTTCTTT. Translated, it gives CSAPAGTNTEAFF.

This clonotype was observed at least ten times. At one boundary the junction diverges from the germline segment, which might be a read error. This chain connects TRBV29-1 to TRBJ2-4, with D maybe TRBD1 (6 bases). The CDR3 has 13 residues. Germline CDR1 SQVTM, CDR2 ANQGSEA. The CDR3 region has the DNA TGCAGCGTGCTGGGGGCAGCCAAAAACATTAAGTACTTC. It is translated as CSVLGAAKNIKYF.

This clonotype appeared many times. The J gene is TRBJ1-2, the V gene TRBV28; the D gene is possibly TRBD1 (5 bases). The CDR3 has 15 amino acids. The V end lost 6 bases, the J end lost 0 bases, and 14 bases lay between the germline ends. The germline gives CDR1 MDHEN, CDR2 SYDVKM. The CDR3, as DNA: TGTGCCAGCAGGGGGGTCGACAGACCTAACTATGGCTACACCTTC. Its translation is CASRGVDRPNYGYTF.

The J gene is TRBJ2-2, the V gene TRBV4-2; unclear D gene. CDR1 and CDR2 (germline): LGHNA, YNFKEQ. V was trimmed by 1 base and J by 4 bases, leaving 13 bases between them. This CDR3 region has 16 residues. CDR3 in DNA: TGTGCCAGCAGCCAAGCACTTCAGGTTCCCACCGGGGAGCTGTTTTTT. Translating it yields CASSQALQVPTGELFF.

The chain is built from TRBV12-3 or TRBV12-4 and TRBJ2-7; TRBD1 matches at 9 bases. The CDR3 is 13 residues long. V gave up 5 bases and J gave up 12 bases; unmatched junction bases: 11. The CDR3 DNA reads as TGTGCCAGCAGTCCCCAGCCGGGACAGGGACCGTACTTC. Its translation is CASSPQPGQGPYF.

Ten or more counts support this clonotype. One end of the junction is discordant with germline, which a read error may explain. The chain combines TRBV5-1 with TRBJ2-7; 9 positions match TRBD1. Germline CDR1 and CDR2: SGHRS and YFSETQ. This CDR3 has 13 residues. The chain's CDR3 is CASSRGQGYEQYF. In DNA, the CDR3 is TGTGCCAGCAGCCGGGGACAGGGCTACGAGCAGTACTTC.

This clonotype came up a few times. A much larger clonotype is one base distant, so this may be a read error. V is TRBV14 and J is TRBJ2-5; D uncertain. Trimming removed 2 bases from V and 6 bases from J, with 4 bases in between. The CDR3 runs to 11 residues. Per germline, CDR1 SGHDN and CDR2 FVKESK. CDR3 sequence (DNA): TGTGCCAGCAGCCAACAACAGACCCAGTACTTC. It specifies CASSQQQTQYF.

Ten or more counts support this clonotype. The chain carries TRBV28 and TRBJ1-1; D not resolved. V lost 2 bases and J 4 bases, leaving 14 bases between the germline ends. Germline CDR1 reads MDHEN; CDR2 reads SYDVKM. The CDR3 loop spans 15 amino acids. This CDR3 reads CASSLPDGGGTEAFF. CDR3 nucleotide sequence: TGTGCCAGCAGTTTACCCGATGGCGGCGGCACTGAAGCTTTCTTT.

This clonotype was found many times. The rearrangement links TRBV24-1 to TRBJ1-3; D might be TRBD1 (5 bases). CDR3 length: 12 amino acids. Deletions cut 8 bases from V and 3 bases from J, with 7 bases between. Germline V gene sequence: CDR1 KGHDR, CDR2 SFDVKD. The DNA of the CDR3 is TGTGCCACCAAAGGGGATGGAAACACCATATATTTT. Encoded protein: CATKGDGNTIYF.

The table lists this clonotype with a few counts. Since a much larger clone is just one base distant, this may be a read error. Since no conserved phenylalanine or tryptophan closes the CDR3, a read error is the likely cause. The CDR3 reads CASSVGWGKSSYEQYY. Written as DNA, the CDR3 is TGTGCCAGCAGCGTCGGGTGGGGCAAAAGCTCCTACGAGCAGTACTAC. The J gene is TRBJ2-7, the V gene TRBV7-4, with a tentative D call TRBD1 (5 bases). Trimming removed 5 bases at V and 0 bases at J, with 17 bases between. Germline CDR1 reads SGHVT; CDR2 reads SQSDAQ. The CDR3 has 16 residues.

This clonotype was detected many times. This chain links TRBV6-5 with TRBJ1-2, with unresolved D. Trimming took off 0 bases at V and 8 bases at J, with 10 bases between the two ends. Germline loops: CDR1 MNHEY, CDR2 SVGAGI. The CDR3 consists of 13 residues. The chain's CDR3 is CASSYSSEDGYTF. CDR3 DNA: TGTGCCAGCAGTTACTCTTCTGAGGACGGCTACACCTTC.

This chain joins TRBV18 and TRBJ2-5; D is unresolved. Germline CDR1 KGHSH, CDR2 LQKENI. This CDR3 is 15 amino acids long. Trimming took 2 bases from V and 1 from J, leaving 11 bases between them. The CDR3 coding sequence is TGTGCCAGCTCACCATACTGGCAGATCCAAGAGACCCAGTACTTC. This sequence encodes CASSPYWQIQETQYF.

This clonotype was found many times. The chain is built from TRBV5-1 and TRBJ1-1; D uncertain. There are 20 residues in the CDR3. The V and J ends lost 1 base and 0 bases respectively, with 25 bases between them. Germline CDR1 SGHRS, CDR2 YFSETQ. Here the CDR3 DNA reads TGCGCCAGCAGCTTGAGGTGGGTACGGGGATCCCGACTTATGAACACTGAAGCTTTCTTT. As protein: CASSLRWVRGSRLMNTEAFF.

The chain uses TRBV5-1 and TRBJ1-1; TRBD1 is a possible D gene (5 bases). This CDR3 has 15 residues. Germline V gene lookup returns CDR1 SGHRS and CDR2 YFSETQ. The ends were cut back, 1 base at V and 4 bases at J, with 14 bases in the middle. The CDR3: CASSLSRVEGTEAFF. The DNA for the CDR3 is TGCGCCAGCAGCTTGTCCAGGGTAGAGGGCACTGAAGCTTTCTTT.